This T cell receptor (beta chain) is drawn from a study of T cell changes during pregnancy in multiple sclerosis. Libraries were prepared by immunoSEQ multiplex PCR; TCRdb keeps only in-frame clonotypes and omits some of them. The data show 55,000 to 65,000 clones, with about 88% seen just once and 2.5% to 4% held by the top ten. The V end was cut by 2 bases, the J end by 2 bases, with 7 bases between. Germline assignment: CDR1 SGDLS and CDR2 YYNGEE. The CDR3 consists of 13 residues. The rearrangement uses TRBV9 and TRBJ1-1; no definite D call. Sequenced material: peripheral blood, taken in the first trimester of pregnancy. This TCR derives from a female donor in good health, enrolled as a control in a pregnancy study. CDR3 in DNA: TGTGCCAGCAGCGTGACAAGAAACACTGAAGCTTTCTTT. Encoded protein: CASSVTRNTEAFF.